These 18 T cell receptor beta chains originate from one sample sequenced in a study of identical twins. In TCRdb, the 5' RACE reads were re-called with MiXCR into one record per CDR3 protein. The repertoire includes hundreds of thousands of distinct CDR3 sequences, roughly 7% of them detected once, and under 4% sits in the top ten. These same data were also listed under a study on yellow fever vaccine responses in identical twins.

Material for sequencing was memory (CD45RO+) T cells sorted from blood. The receptor source for this set is a woman aged 18-30 years in good health.

The J gene is TRBJ2-7, the V gene TRBV27, with D perhaps matching TRBD2 (6 bases). The germline V gene encodes CDR1 MNHEY and CDR2 SMNVEV (reference sequence). This CDR3 is built from 15 residues. The V end was cut by 6 bases, the J end by 6 bases, with 21 bases between. CDR3 loop: CASSFLRPDGGEQYF. The CDR3 DNA reads TGTGCCAGCAGCTTCTTAAGACCGGACGGGGGCGAGCAGTACTTC.

The rearrangement joins TRBV20-1 to TRBJ1-2, with a possible D match to TRBD1 (5 bases). The germline gives CDR1 DFQATT, CDR2 SNEGSKA (reference sequence). V shed 2 bases and J shed 7 bases, with 17 bases lying between them. The CDR3 spans 14 residues. The DNA for the CDR3 is TGCAGTGCTAGAAAAGACACAGGCGGCAGTGGCTACACCTTC. Its translation: CSARKDTGGSGYTF.

This clonotype was counted a few times. The chain carries TRBV9 and TRBJ2-2; D could derive from TRBD1 or TRBD2 (6 bases each). The CDR3 covers 14 residues. Germline values: CDR1 SGDLS, CDR2 YYNGEE. V was cut by 6 bases and J by 1 base, with 10 bases left in between. This chain's CDR3 is CASIRGLNTGELFF. CDR3 sequence (DNA): TGTGCCAGCATACGGGGGCTGAACACCGGGGAGCTGTTTTTT.

This clonotype was seen only a few times. The rearrangement uses TRBV6-4 and TRBJ2-1; tentative D call: TRBD2 (5 bases). V was pared by 4 bases and J by 3 bases, with 19 bases between. Germline V lookup: CDR1 MRHNA, CDR2 SNTAGT. The CDR3 is 17 residues long. CDR3 in amino acids: CASSVLKAEPDYNEQFF. CDR3 coding DNA: TGTGCCAGCAGTGTCCTCAAAGCGGAGCCCGACTACAATGAGCAGTTCTTC.

The genes are TRBV18 and TRBJ1-2; D is uncertain. The V end was cut by 5 bases, the J end by 0 bases, with 13 bases between. Germline V gene data show CDR1 as KGHSH and CDR2 as LQKENI. The CDR3 totals 15 residues. The CDR3 spells CASSDSGVSNYGYTF. CDR3 in DNA: TGTGCCAGCTCAGACTCCGGGGTTTCTAACTATGGCTACACCTTC.

This chain connects TRBV3-1 to TRBJ1-1, with D possibly matching TRBD1 (6 bases). Deletions cut 8 bases from V and 4 bases from J, with 11 bases between. The CDR3 has 12 residues. CDR1 LGHDT and CDR2 YNNKEL come from the germline V gene (reference sequence). The CDR3 bases are TGTGCCAGCGAGGGAGGGGGCACTGAAGCTTTCTTT. This sequence encodes CASEGGGTEAFF.

J is TRBJ2-6 and V is TRBV29-1; 11 bases line up with TRBD1. The CDR3 is made up of 16 amino acids. After removal of 4 bases from V and 0 bases from J, the junction contained 2 bases not matched to a gene. Germline values: CDR1 SQVTM, CDR2 ANQGSEA. CDR3 loop: CSVVGTGGSGANVLTF. The DNA of the CDR3 is TGCAGCGTTGTTGGGACAGGGGGCTCTGGGGCCAACGTCCTGACTTTC.

There are many counts of this clonotype. V and J are TRBV12-3 or TRBV12-4 and TRBJ1-1; D is undetermined. The CDR3 consists of 12 residues. V lost 2 bases to trimming and J lost 7 bases, with 8 bases between them. In DNA form, the CDR3 reads TGTGCCAGCAGTTTACTAGAGTATGAAGCTTTCTTT. Its protein is CASSLLEYEAFF.

The chain is built from TRBV25-1 and TRBJ2-3, with D hard to call. The CDR3 consists of 15 residues. Per the germline V gene, CDR1 is MGHDK and CDR2 is SYGVNS. The V end was cut by 5 bases, the J end by 0 bases, with 12 bases between. CDR3: CASSSVLTSTDTQYF. CDR3 nucleotide sequence: TGTGCCAGCAGTTCTGTGCTTACTAGCACAGATACGCAGTATTTT.

This clonotype was detected ten times or more. The chain uses TRBV5-1 and TRBJ2-7; TRBD2 might be the D (5 bases). Per germline, CDR1 SGHRS and CDR2 YFSETQ. The CDR3 sequence is 12 residues long. The V end was cut by 3 bases, the J end by 9 bases, with 13 bases between. The CDR3 is CASSSDGLAQYF. The DNA for the CDR3 is TGCGCCAGCAGCTCAGACGGACTGGCGCAGTACTTC.

The chain carries TRBV20-1 and TRBJ2-3, with 8 bases lining up with TRBD2. J gave up 2 bases and V 6 bases, and 16 bases lay outside the gene matches. The germline CDR1 and CDR2 sequences are DFQATT and SNEGSKA (reference sequence). The CDR3 has 17 residues. CDR3 DNA: TGCAGTGCCAAAATCTTCTTCGCGGGAGGCCCCACAGATACGCAGTATTTT. The encoded protein is CSAKIFFAGGPTDTQYF.

The CDR3 DNA follows: TGTGCCAGCAGCCAAGAGGAAAACATTCAGTACTTC. Protein product: CASSQEENIQYF. This rearrangement joins TRBV3-1 to TRBJ2-4; D is undetermined. Looked up from germline, CDR1 is LGHDT and CDR2 is YNNKEL (reference sequence). The ends were cut back, 0 bases at V and 5 bases at J, with 2 bases in the middle. The CDR3 spans 12 residues.

This clonotype has at least ten counts. This CDR3 reads CASSGDTATGELFF. CDR3 sequence (DNA): TGTGCCAGCAGTGGGGACACTGCTACCGGGGAGCTGTTTTTT. The rearrangement uses TRBV12-3 or TRBV12-4 and TRBJ2-2; maybe TRBD1 (6 bases). V was clipped by 5 bases and J by 5 bases, with 12 bases between them. This CDR3 contains 14 residues.

V gene TRBV20-1 combines with J gene TRBJ2-7, with 7 bases that match TRBD1. Germline V gene data show CDR1 as DFQATT and CDR2 as SNEGSKA (reference sequence). The V segment lost 1 base and the J segment 4 bases; nucleotides outside the gene matches: 16. This CDR3 is built from 17 residues. The CDR3 loop is CSARGRVKGAYSYEQYV. The CDR3 DNA sequence: TGCAGTGCTAGAGGGAGAGTTAAGGGGGCCTATTCTTACGAGCAGTACGTC.

This clonotype was observed a handful of times. This chain links TRBV18 with TRBJ2-7, with 11 bases matching TRBD1. The CDR3 runs to 15 residues. Germline V gives CDR1 KGHSH, CDR2 LQKENI. V was clipped by 4 bases and J by 3 bases; unmatched bases: 5. CDR3 protein: CASSQGQGGYYEQYF. The CDR3 DNA sequence: TGTGCCAGCTCACAGGGACAGGGGGGCTACTACGAGCAGTACTTC.

There are a few counts of this clonotype. The chain has TRBV20-1 and TRBJ2-1; 11 bases agree with TRBD1. This CDR3 contains 15 residues. Germline V gene data show CDR1 as DFQATT and CDR2 as SNEGSKA (reference sequence). With V trimmed by 3 bases and J by 5 bases, 6 bases remained unmatched. The DNA of the CDR3 is TGCAGTGCTAGGATTCTGGGACAGGGGGACAATGAGCAGTTCTTC. Amino acids: CSARILGQGDNEQFF.

V is TRBV10-2 and J is TRBJ2-1; either TRBD1 or TRBD2 may fit D (9 bases each). Germline CDR1 reads WSHSY; CDR2 reads SAAADI. CDR3 length: 19 amino acids. Trimming removed 8 bases at V and 6 bases at J, with 32 bases between. In DNA, the CDR3 is TGCGCCAGCTCATACGGGACAGGGCGGCGGGAGGGCCCTCGCAATGAGCAGTTCTTC. It is translated as CASSYGTGRREGPRNEQFF.

This clonotype was detected a few times. The rearrangement uses TRBV27 and TRBJ2-1; D ambiguous. V was cut by 5 bases and J by 5 bases, with 4 bases left in between. The CDR3 spans 11 residues. Per germline, CDR1 MNHEY and CDR2 SMNVEV (reference sequence). The CDR3 loop reads CASSAHNEQFF. CDR3 nucleotides: TGTGCCAGCAGTGCCCACAATGAGCAGTTCTTC.